The 24 T cell receptor beta chains given below trace back to one sample, sequenced in a study of shared clonotypes between healthy human individuals. Profiling relied on immunoSEQ multiplex PCR, and the TCRdb table lists in-frame clones only, not all of them. The profile covers over 95,000 clones, with approximately 70% appearing a single time and roughly a quarter taken by the ten largest. The sample consisted of memory CD8+ T cells sorted from blood. Specified subset: CD45RO+ cells pooled with CCR7-negative TemRA cells. These receptors came from a woman aged 25-40 years in good health.

The chain uses TRBV9 and TRBJ1-4; TRBD1 aligns across 9 bases. Trimming at V came to 4 bases and at J to 13 bases, leaving 14 bases not matched to a gene. This CDR3 spans 15 amino acids. Germline CDR1 reads SGDLS; CDR2 reads YYNGEE. The CDR3 sequence is CASSPLRTGAAGLFF. DNA for the CDR3: TGTGCCAGCAGCCCACTTCGGACAGGGGCGGCGGGACTGTTTTTT.

The chain employs TRBV29-1 and TRBJ1-2; tentatively, D is TRBD1 (6 bases). CDR3 length: 12 residues. Germline V CDR1 and CDR2: SQVTM, ANQGSEA. V was clipped by 6 bases and J by 8 bases, with 16 bases between them. In DNA, the CDR3 is TGCAGCGTGCGGCTTGGGGGCTGGGGCTACACCTTC. Translation: CSVRLGGWGYTF. Full variable domain (remainder filled in from reference TRBV29-1 and TRBJ1-2): SAVISQKPSRDICQRGTSLTIQCQVDSQVTMMFWYRQQPGQSLTLIATANQGSEATYESGFVIDKFPISRPNLTFSTLTVSNMSPEDSSIYLCSVRLGGWGYTFGSGTRLTVV.

The J gene is TRBJ1-1, the V gene TRBV2; D call uncertain. The CDR3 runs 13 residues. The germline gives CDR1 SNHLY, CDR2 FYNNEI. The V end lost 7 bases, the J end lost 1 base, and 10 bases lay between the germline ends. The CDR3 nucleotides read TGTGCCAGCATAGGGCAGGCGAACACTGAAGCTTTCTTT. The encoded protein is CASIGQANTEAFF.

The chain combines TRBV19 with TRBJ2-1; D not certain. The CDR3 covers 12 residues. Germline lookup yields CDR1 LNHDA and CDR2 SQIVND (reference sequence). Trimming cost V 4 bases and J 6 bases, with 7 bases left between them. CDR3 sequence: CASSNQPNEQFF. The CDR3 nucleotides are TGTGCCAGTAGTAACCAGCCCAATGAGCAGTTCTTC.

This clone was observed a few times. V usage is TRBV7-9 and J usage is TRBJ1-4, with 10 bases that match TRBD1. The V and J ends lost 5 bases and 7 bases, in that order; junction bases with no gene match: 7. CDR3 size: 15 residues. CDR1 is SEHNR and CDR2 is FQNEAQ in the germline V gene (reference sequence). CDR3 DNA sequence: TGTGCCAGCAGCCCACCGGGACAGGGGCGTGAAAAACTGTTTTTT. Protein product: CASSPPGQGREKLFF.

V gene TRBV28 combines with J gene TRBJ2-7; the match to TRBD2 covers 9 bases. The germline CDR1 and CDR2 sequences are MDHEN and SYDVKM. This CDR3 spans 14 amino acids. V was clipped by 3 bases and J by 4 bases; unmatched bases: 4. Written as DNA, the CDR3 is TGTGCCAGCAGTTTTGGCGGGAGGGCTTACGAGCAGTACTTC. Translated, it gives CASSFGGRAYEQYF.

By share of the sample, this clone is medium-sized (0.01 to 0.1%). The gene calls are TRBV25-1 and TRBJ2-1, with unresolved D. The V gene's germline CDR1 is MGHDK and CDR2 SYGVNS. The CDR3 length is 11 residues. The V end lost 6 bases, the J end lost 8 bases, and 8 bases lay between the germline ends. CDR3 protein: CASSLLDEQFF. The DNA of the CDR3 is TGTGCCAGCAGCCTTTTGGATGAGCAGTTCTTC.

The rearrangement links TRBV25-1 to TRBJ2-7; weak D call: TRBD2 (5 bases). Germline CDR1 and CDR2: MGHDK and SYGVNS. The CDR3 is made up of 14 amino acids. Trimming pared 4 bases from V and 3 bases from J, leaving 13 bases between. The CDR3 region has the DNA TGTGCCAGCAGTGCCGGAGGATGGGACTACGAGCAGTACTTC. This sequence encodes CASSAGGWDYEQYF.

The chain couples TRBV6-4 to TRBJ2-6; 10 bases fit TRBD1. CDR1 and CDR2 (germline): MRHNA, SNTAGT. Germline trimming cut 0 bases from V and 1 base from J; bases unmatched to any gene: 6. This CDR3 has 19 residues. The CDR3 bases are TGTGCCAGCAGTGACTCGGAGACAGGGGGCTCTTCTGGGGCCAACGTCCTGACTTTC. Translating gives CASSDSETGGSSGANVLTF.

This chain connects TRBV5-1 to TRBJ2-3, with D maybe TRBD2 (6 bases). The germline gives CDR1 SGHRS, CDR2 YFSETQ. Trimming pared 5 bases from V and 6 bases from J, leaving 16 bases between. CDR3 size: 14 residues. CDR3 loop: CASSRAGPWDTQYF. The DNA for the CDR3 is TGCGCCAGCAGTCGAGCGGGCCCTTGGGATACGCAGTATTTT.

This sequence joins TRBV9 and TRBJ2-1; D is undetermined. Per germline, CDR1 SGDLS and CDR2 YYNGEE. Trimming shortened V by 4 bases and J by 13 bases, and 3 bases separated the two germline ends. The CDR3 length is 8 residues. CDR3 DNA: TGTGCCAGCAGCTTTCAGTTCTTC. The encoded protein is CASSFQFF.

Only one count was recorded for this clone. V is TRBV5-6 and J is TRBJ2-5; TRBD1 aligns across 11 bases. The CDR3 consists of 18 residues. V dropped 4 bases and J dropped 1; count of bases not matched to a gene: 12. CDR1 is SGHDT and CDR2 is YYEEEE in the germline V gene. The CDR3 region is CASSGGTGGTLTQETQYF. CDR3 nucleotide sequence: TGTGCCAGCAGCGGTGGGACAGGGGGAACCTTAACCCAAGAGACCCAGTACTTC.

This clone has only a few counts. This rearrangement joins TRBV19 to TRBJ1-5, with D possibly TRBD1 on 5 matching bases. Germline V gene lookup returns CDR1 LNHDA and CDR2 SQIVND (reference sequence). This CDR3 comprises 15 residues. V was pared by 9 bases and J by 4 bases, with 19 bases between. The chain's CDR3 is CASTVGGTGNQPQHF. The DNA for the CDR3 is TGTGCCAGCACGGTAGGAGGGACCGGGAATCAGCCCCAGCATTTT.

The V and J genes are TRBV6-1 and TRBJ2-6; D not resolved. The CDR3 covers 18 residues. CDR1 and CDR2 (germline): MNHNS, SASEGT. The V gene lost 5 bases and the J gene lost 5 bases, with 22 bases spanning the gap. CDR3 sequence reads: CASSKVLWEQSRANVLTF. The CDR3 region has the DNA TGTGCCAGCAGTAAAGTCTTGTGGGAACAAAGTCGGGCCAACGTCCTGACTTTC.

This chain links TRBV15 with TRBJ1-1; TRBD1 agrees at 7 bases. The V gene end was trimmed by 3 bases and the J gene end by 3 bases; junction bases not matched to a gene: 1. CDR1 and CDR2 from the germline V gene are LNHNV and YYDKDF (reference sequence). The CDR3 consists of 13 residues. This CDR3 reads CATSRGTDTEAFF. The CDR3 region has the DNA TGTGCCACCAGCAGGGGGACAGACACTGAAGCTTTCTTT.

This clone occurred a few times. J is TRBJ2-5 and V is TRBV4-2; D remains ambiguous. TRBJ2-7 explains the end of the DNA better; the J call may be wrong. CDR1 is LGHNA, CDR2 YNFKEQ, per germline. The CDR3 length is 15 residues. CDR3 sequence reads: CASSQGGSRSYEQYF. In nucleotides, the CDR3 is TGTGCCAGCAGCCAAGGCGGTTCCCGCTCCTACGAGCAGTACTTC.

This clone has more than one count but fewer than ten. V is TRBV7-8 and J is TRBJ2-4, with TRBD2 matching 7 bases. Germline CDR1 SGHVS, CDR2 FQNEAQ. Unmatched junction bases numbered 13, after V lost 5 bases and J lost 0 bases. CDR3 length: 18 amino acids. CDR3 sequence: CASSEGVSSGLAKNIQYF. CDR3 nucleotides: TGTGCCAGCAGCGAAGGGGTCTCTAGCGGCCTAGCCAAAAACATTCAGTACTTC.

The V call is TRBV27, the J call TRBJ2-3, with D perhaps matching TRBD1 or TRBD2 (7 bases each). Germline lookup yields CDR1 MNHEY and CDR2 SMNVEV (reference sequence). With 7 bases removed from V and 6 bases from J, the gap between germline ends came to 23 bases. The CDR3 loop spans 16 amino acids. CDR3 sequence: CASIDPTSSGGDTQYF. The CDR3 DNA reads TGTGCCAGCATTGACCCGACTAGCTCAGGGGGGGATACGCAGTATTTT.

This clone was seen more than once but under ten times. This rearrangement joins TRBV7-9 to TRBJ2-3; 7 nucleotides agree with TRBD2. From germline, CDR1 is SEHNR and CDR2 FQNEAQ (reference sequence). J lost 2 bases, V lost 3 bases, and 8 bases had no gene match. The CDR3 is 16 amino acids. This CDR3 is CASSLSVGGTTDTQYF. The CDR3 bases are TGTGCCAGCAGCTTGTCGGTCGGGGGGACCACAGATACGCAGTATTTT.

The rearrangement uses TRBV6-6 and TRBJ2-5, with TRBD2 as a possible D gene (6 bases). The CDR3 runs to 15 residues. Germline CDR1 reads MNHNY; CDR2 reads SVGAGI (reference sequence). With 6 bases removed from V and 0 bases from J, the gap between germline ends came to 14 bases. The CDR3 reads CASSHLGLYQETQYF. As DNA, the CDR3 is TGTGCCAGCAGCCATCTCGGACTATACCAAGAGACCCAGTACTTC.

J is TRBJ2-7 and V is TRBV18, with D possibly being TRBD1 or TRBD2 (5 bases each). This CDR3 has 16 residues. Germline CDR1 reads KGHSH; CDR2 reads LQKENI. The V end lost 5 bases, the J end lost 3 bases, and 20 bases lay between the germline ends. The CDR3 sequence is CASSWGVGASNYEQYF. CDR3 sequence (DNA): TGTGCCAGCTCATGGGGAGTAGGGGCATCGAACTACGAGCAGTACTTC.

The chain links TRBV28 to TRBJ1-2, with D possibly matching TRBD1 (5 bases). V dropped 3 bases and J dropped 8 bases, with 7 bases sitting between them. CDR3 length equals 11 residues. Germline values: CDR1 MDHEN, CDR2 SYDVKM. CDR3 region: CASSLGQGYTF. The CDR3 DNA sequence: TGTGCCAGCAGTTTGGGGCAGGGCTACACCTTC.

The chain combines TRBV6-6 with TRBJ2-5; tentative D call: TRBD2 (6 bases). From germline, CDR1 is MNHNY and CDR2 SVGAGI (reference sequence). V dropped 6 bases and J dropped 1 base, with 15 bases sitting between them. The length of the CDR3 is 15 residues. The CDR3 DNA is TGTGCCAGCAGCCGCCGACCGGGACTCCAAGAGACCCAGTACTTC. Amino acids: CASSRRPGLQETQYF.

This rearrangement joins TRBV7-6 to TRBJ2-6, with TRBD1 matching 7 bases. V was pared by 1 base and J by 0 bases, with 0 bases of the junction left unmatched. Per the germline V gene, CDR1 is SGHVS and CDR2 is FNYEAQ. This CDR3 comprises 16 residues. CDR3 amino acids: CASSLGQGSGANVLTF. The CDR3 DNA follows: TGTGCCAGCAGCTTAGGACAGGGCTCTGGGGCCAACGTCCTGACTTTC.